The present T cell receptor (beta chain) was sequenced within a study of PD-1 blockade in classical Hodgkin lymphoma. For this clone: Its antigen is not known.

This table comes from immunoSEQ multiplex PCR, and its TCRdb copy is limited to in-frame clones, with some not included. This table holds over 15,000 clones, roughly 87% found once. In every patient, relapse followed autologous stem cell transplantation, while exposure to brentuximab vedotin differed. Germline V gene lookup returns CDR1 LNHDA and CDR2 SQIVND (reference sequence). CDR3 length: 13 amino acids. V was trimmed by 5 bases and J by 7 bases, leaving 12 bases between them. Study results and caveats: Before treatment, TCR diversity in newly diagnosed patients was reportedly lower than in healthy donors.

This clonotype originated in a human donor with classical Hodgkin lymphoma. The chain combines TRBV19 with TRBJ2-1, with D perhaps matching TRBD1 (5 bases). The sample in question was peripheral blood mononuclear cells (PBMCs), obtained before the second cycle of nivolumab. CDR3 residues: CASSGRGWNEQFF. As DNA, the CDR3 is TGTGCCAGTAGTGGAAGGGGCTGGAATGAGCAGTTCTTC.